Following are 23 T cell receptor beta chains from one sample sequenced in a study of shared clonotypes between healthy human individuals (dated by TCRdb to 2019 to 2021). Libraries were built with the immunoSEQ multiplex PCR assay. TCRdb holds this immuneACCESS table with in-frame rearrangements only. Some clones are missing; in checked studies, unresolved V genes explain under half, and the rest has no known cause. In this sample the table shows about 2.1 million clones, roughly 91% of which occur a single time. Under 2% of the sample is held by the ten biggest clonotypes. For the CD8 naive samples, CD45RO-negative cells were positively selected for CCR7, yielding a CD45RA+CCR7+ population from which TemRA cells were excluded. Sequencing was carried out using naive CD8+ T cells from PBMCs. Read against the paper, the sample's cell subset or site label means: CD45RA+CCR7+. The receptors were gathered from a man aged 18 to 30 in good health. Some clones in this sample may be carry-over from other donors' samples.

The chain has TRBV27 and TRBJ2-7, with TRBD1 identical over 11 bases. Germline V gene data show CDR1 as MNHEY and CDR2 as SMNVEV (reference sequence). This CDR3 spans 15 amino acids. V was pared by 0 bases and J by 6 bases, with 4 bases of the junction left unmatched. The CDR3 DNA reads TGTGCCAGCAGTTTATCCGGGACAGGGGGTGCCGAGCAGTACTTC. As protein: CASSLSGTGGAEQYF.

The chain joins TRBV7-2 to TRBJ2-2, with D uncertain. V lost 4 bases to trimming and J lost 6 bases, with 3 bases between them. The CDR3 sequence is 11 residues long. The germline V gene has CDR1 SGHTA and CDR2 FQGNSA. The CDR3: CASSYPGELFF. The CDR3 region has the DNA TGTGCCAGCAGCTACCCCGGGGAGCTGTTTTTT.

DNA of the CDR3: TGTGCCAGCAGCGTATCTAGCGGGAGAAAGACCCAGTACTTC. Its translation is CASSVSSGRKTQYF. The gene calls are TRBV9 and TRBJ2-5; 10 bases line up with TRBD2. The CDR3 covers 14 residues. The V and J ends lost 1 base and 6 bases, in that order; junction bases with no gene match: 3. Germline V gene data show CDR1 as SGDLS and CDR2 as YYNGEE.

The chain uses TRBV13 and TRBJ1-2; TRBD1 agrees at 11 bases. This CDR3 has 14 amino acids. V was pared by 6 bases and J by 8 bases, with 8 bases of the junction left unmatched. Germline lookup yields CDR1 PRHDT and CDR2 FYEKMQ (reference sequence). The CDR3 reads CASSSGTGGPGYTF. The CDR3 nucleotides read TGTGCCAGCAGTAGTGGGACAGGGGGACCCGGCTACACCTTC.

This clone was detected only a few times. The V gene is TRBV7-9, the J gene TRBJ1-1; D gene uncertain. V dropped 5 bases and J dropped 7 bases, with 20 bases sitting between them. Germline V gene lookup returns CDR1 SEHNR and CDR2 FQNEAQ (reference sequence). The CDR3 loop spans 15 amino acids. Here the CDR3 DNA reads TGTGCCAGCAGCCGCGGGGTATCCGGAACCGTTGAAGCTTTCTTT. Protein product: CASSRGVSGTVEAFF.

CDR3 protein: CASSLGGSVAMELFF. Written as DNA, the CDR3 is TGTGCCAGCAGTTTAGGTGGCAGCGTGGCTATGGAGCTGTTTTTT. The chain recombines TRBV28 with TRBJ2-2; D unresolved. V was cut by 2 bases and J by 10 bases, with 17 bases left in between. The CDR3 has 15 residues. Germline V gives CDR1 MDHEN, CDR2 SYDVKM.

This clone came up once. J is TRBJ2-1 and V is TRBV19; 7 bases fit TRBD2. The length of the CDR3 is 14 residues. Germline V CDR1 and CDR2: LNHDA, SQIVND (reference sequence). Trimming took 4 bases from V and 6 from J; bases not matched to a gene: 6. The CDR3 region is CASSNGGSLNEQFF. DNA of the CDR3: TGTGCCAGTAGTAATGGCGGGAGCCTCAATGAGCAGTTCTTC.

The chain joins TRBV15 to TRBJ2-5; tentatively, D is TRBD2 (6 bases). CDR1 and CDR2 (germline): LNHNV, YYDKDF (reference sequence). Between the trimmed V and J ends, which lost 6 bases and 4 bases, there was a span of 12 bases. The CDR3 runs to 13 residues. CDR3 nucleotide sequence: TGTGCCACCAGTTCTTTGGGGGGAGAGACCCAGTACTTC. It is translated as CATSSLGGETQYF.

The CDR3 DNA sequence: TGTGCCAGCTGTTTATCAGGGTACGGCACCGGGGAGCTGTTTTTT. Protein: CASCLSGYGTGELFF. The chain is built from TRBV2 and TRBJ2-2; the D gene is possibly TRBD1 (5 bases). The length of the CDR3 is 15 residues. CDR1 is SNHLY and CDR2 is FYNNEI in the germline V gene. Trimming took off 8 bases at V and 4 bases at J, with 17 bases between the two ends. Variable domain in full (rest from reference TRBV2 and TRBJ2-2): EPEVTQTPSHQVTQMGQEVILRCVPISNHLYFYWYRQILGQKVEFLVSFYNNEISEKSEIFDDQFSVERPDGSNFTLKIRSTKLEDSAMYFCASCLSGYGTGELFFGEGSRLTVL.

This clone came up a few times. The V call is TRBV9, the J call TRBJ1-4, with TRBD1 matching over 7 bases. Per the germline V gene, CDR1 is SGDLS and CDR2 is YYNGEE. The CDR3 totals 17 residues. The V segment lost 4 bases and the J segment 6 bases; nucleotides outside the gene matches: 15. The CDR3 reads CASSPRGQPSFDEKLFF. CDR3 nucleotide sequence: TGTGCCAGCAGCCCAAGGGGACAGCCTTCCTTTGATGAAAAACTGTTTTTT.

The V gene is TRBV6-5, the J gene TRBJ2-7; TRBD2 aligns across 7 bases. The CDR3 runs 14 residues. Germline assignment: CDR1 MNHEY and CDR2 SVGAGI. The trim removed 2 bases at V and 2 bases at J, leaving 3 bases unmatched. CDR3 coding DNA: TGTGCCAGCAGTTACGGGAGGGAGGCCTACGAGCAGTACTTC. Protein product: CASSYGREAYEQYF.

The V gene is TRBV29-1, the J gene TRBJ2-1; 12 bases align to TRBD1. The V gene's germline CDR1 is SQVTM and CDR2 ANQGSEA. CDR3 length equals 16 residues. The trim removed 5 bases at V and 8 bases at J, leaving 13 bases unmatched. CDR3 sequence: CSVSTTPGQGAYEQFF. The CDR3 DNA reads as TGCAGCGTTTCAACCACTCCGGGACAGGGGGCCTATGAGCAGTTCTTC.

This CDR3 is CASSQAPGAPYEQYF. The CDR3 coding sequence is TGCGCCAGCAGCCAGGCACCAGGAGCCCCCTACGAGCAGTACTTC. V and J are TRBV4-1 and TRBJ2-7; D call uncertain. Deletions cut 3 bases from V and 2 bases from J, with 14 bases between. This CDR3 is built from 15 residues. Germline V CDR1 and CDR2: MGHRA, YSYEKL.

The V gene is TRBV5-8, the J gene TRBJ2-3; the D is unclear. Germline CDR1 SGHTS, CDR2 YDEGEE. V lost 5 bases and J 4 bases, leaving 8 bases between the germline ends. This CDR3 has 12 amino acids. The CDR3 spells CASRYKSDTQYF. The CDR3 DNA reads TGTGCCAGCAGGTACAAGTCAGATACGCAGTATTTT.

The chain links TRBV7-6 to TRBJ2-3; TRBD2 is a possible D gene (5 bases). CDR1 is SGHVS, CDR2 FNYEAQ, per germline. The V and J ends lost 5 bases and 1 base respectively, with 13 bases between them. The CDR3 has 15 amino acids. DNA for the CDR3: TGTGCCAGCAGCCGGCGGGCGGAGCGCACAGATACGCAGTATTTT. It specifies CASSRRAERTDTQYF.

The table lists this clone with a few counts. V gene TRBV27 combines with J gene TRBJ2-1; 11 bases align to TRBD2. The germline CDR1 and CDR2 sequences are MNHEY and SMNVEV (reference sequence). V shed 9 bases, J shed 10 bases, and the junction held 5 bases outside the gene matches. CDR3 length equals 12 residues. CDR3 bases: TGTGCCAGTCGGACTAGCGGGTTGGAGCAGTTCTTC. It yields the protein CASRTSGLEQFF.

In the case of this clone: Other DNA sequences of this sample code for an identical CDR3. The chain has TRBV29-1 and TRBJ2-7; 8 nucleotides agree with TRBD1. V shed 5 bases, J shed 0 bases, and the junction held 0 bases outside the gene matches. This CDR3 comprises 12 residues. Germline assignment: CDR1 SQVTM and CDR2 ANQGSEA. The CDR3 nucleotides are TGCAGCGTTCAGGGGGCCTCCTACGAGCAGTACTTC. It codes for CSVQGASYEQYF.

This chain connects TRBV19 to TRBJ2-7; 8 bases are shared with TRBD2. V lost 7 bases, J lost 3 bases, and 23 bases stayed unmatched. CDR1 and CDR2 from the germline V gene are LNHDA and SQIVND (reference sequence). This CDR3 has 19 residues. CDR3 coding DNA: TGTGCCAGTAAAAGGGGACCCTGGGTCCTAGCGGGCCTTTTCTACGAGCAGTACTTC. It codes for CASKRGPWVLAGLFYEQYF.

The chain combines TRBV7-2 with TRBJ2-7; 7 positions match TRBD2. This CDR3 is built from 15 residues. After removal of 2 bases from V and 3 bases from J, the junction contained 7 bases not matched to a gene. Germline loops: CDR1 SGHTA, CDR2 FQGNSA. The CDR3 here is CASSLSVGEGYEQYF. For the CDR3, the DNA is TGTGCCAGCAGCTTATCAGTAGGGGAGGGCTACGAGCAGTACTTC. Full variable domain (missing parts from reference TRBV7-2 and TRBJ2-7): GAGVSQSPSNKVTEKGKDVELRCDPISGHTALYWYRQSLGQGLEFLIYFQGNSAPDKSGLPSDRFSAERTGGSVSTLTIQRTQQEDSAVYLCASSLSVGEGYEQYFGPGTRLTVT.

This clone appeared once. This CDR3 reads CATSKGAGGPPGTQYF. The CDR3 DNA follows: TGTGCCACCAGTAAGGGCGCGGGAGGGCCCCCTGGAACGCAGTATTTT. The V gene is TRBV15, the J gene TRBJ2-3; 9 nucleotides align to TRBD2. V dropped 6 bases and J dropped 9; count of bases not matched to a gene: 16. CDR3 length: 16 residues. CDR1 is LNHNV and CDR2 is YYDKDF in the germline V gene (reference sequence). The variable domain in full, completed from reference TRBV15 and TRBJ2-3, reads DAMVIQNPRYQVTQFGKPVTLSCSQTLNHNVMYWYQQKSSQAPKLLFHYYDKDFNNEADTPDNFQSRRPNTSFCFLDIRSPGLGDTAMYLCATSKGAGGPPGTQYFGPGTRLTVL.

The chain is built from TRBV27 and TRBJ2-2; D may be TRBD2 (7 bases). Germline CDR1 reads MNHEY; CDR2 reads SMNVEV (reference sequence). The CDR3 contains 13 residues. V lost 6 bases and J 5 bases, leaving 10 bases between the germline ends. The CDR3 is CASSGGRTGELFF. The CDR3 DNA reads as TGTGCCAGCAGCGGGGGGCGGACCGGGGAGCTGTTTTTT.

The rearrangement uses TRBV25-1 and TRBJ1-1; 8 bases map to TRBD1. V trimming: 6 bases; J trimming: 0 bases; junction bases outside the gene matches: 15. CDR3 size: 18 residues. Germline-derived CDR1 and CDR2 are MGHDK and SYGVNS. CDR3 sequence: CASRHEILQQGVNTEAFF. CDR3 in DNA: TGTGCCAGCAGACACGAAATTCTTCAACAGGGGGTGAACACTGAAGCTTTCTTT.

J is TRBJ1-3 and V is TRBV4-2; D gene uncertain. This CDR3 is 16 amino acids long. Germline-derived CDR1 and CDR2 are LGHNA and YNFKEQ. V was cut by 0 bases and J by 0 bases, with 9 bases left in between. The CDR3 is CASSQDYGSSGNTIYF. The CDR3 DNA reads as TGTGCCAGCAGCCAAGACTACGGGAGCTCTGGAAACACCATATATTTT.